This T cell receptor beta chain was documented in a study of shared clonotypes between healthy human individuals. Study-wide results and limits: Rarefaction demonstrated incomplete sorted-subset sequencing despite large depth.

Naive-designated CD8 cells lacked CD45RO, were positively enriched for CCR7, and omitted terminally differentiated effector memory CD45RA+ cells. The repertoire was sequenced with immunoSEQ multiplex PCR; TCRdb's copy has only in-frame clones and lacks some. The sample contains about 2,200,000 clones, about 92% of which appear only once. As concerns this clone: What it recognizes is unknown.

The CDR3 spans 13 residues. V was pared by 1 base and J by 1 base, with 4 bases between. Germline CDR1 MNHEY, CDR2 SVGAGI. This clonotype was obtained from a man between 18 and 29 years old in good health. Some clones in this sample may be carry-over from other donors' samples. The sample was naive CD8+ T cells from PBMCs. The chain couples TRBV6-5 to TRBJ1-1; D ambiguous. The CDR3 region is CASSYLANTEAFF. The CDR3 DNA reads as TGTGCCAGCAGTTACTTGGCGAACACTGAAGCTTTCTTT.